These T cell receptor beta chains were read from a single sample in a study of T cells expressing NK-cell markers. TCRdb reprocessed the 5' RACE reads and stores each CDR3 protein as one record, lacking DNA. The sample has hundreds of thousands of distinct CDR3 sequences, and its top ten clones hold 4% to 5%. The sequenced sample was blood T cells: a sorted CD56 or NKG2C T cell subset, CD4+ or CD8+ T cells, or bulk PBMC T cells (not recorded which). All receptors come from a woman between 18 and 70 years old in good health. The CDR3 runs from the conserved cysteine through the conserved F or W.

>TRBV20-1|TRBJ1-1
CSARGGRAEAFF
>TRBV24-1|TRBJ2-3
CATSDADSTDTQYF
>TRBV6-4|TRBJ2-3
CASSARPTGDTQYF
>TRBV2|TRBJ2-3
CASSPIQRDTQYF
>TRBV28|TRBJ2-3
CASNALPRNTQYF
>TRBV7-2|TRBJ2-5
CASSLDRGHETQYF
>TRBV11-2|TRBJ2-1
CASSPQGAGGPKEQFF
>TRBV6-5|TRBJ1-5
CASSYGLPNSNQPQHF
>TRBV7-2|TRBJ2-5
CASTKGPGEWAKETQYF
>TRBV7-9|TRBJ1-1
CASRRRGSNTEAFF
>TRBV11-2|TRBJ2-1
CASSIQGLAGSSYNEQFF
>TRBV15|TRBJ2-3
CATSHRGTDTQYF
>TRBV18|TRBJ1-5
CASSLPSTANQPQHF
>TRBV20-1|TRBJ1-5
CSARAREAYQPQHF
>TRBV3-1|TRBJ2-2
CASSQDPVAAKGGELFF
>TRBV7-8|TRBJ2-7
CASSLDLGVTYEQYF
>TRBV7-9|TRBJ2-7
CASSSTGTGTYEQYF
>TRBV27|TRBJ2-3
CASRHYLGLAGTDTQYF
>TRBV7-6|TRBJ2-1
CASSLVQGLDEQFF
>TRBV5-1|TRBJ1-6
CASSFGGQESPLHF
>TRBV14|TRBJ2-5
CASSQGVQTQYF
>TRBV20-1|TRBJ2-1
CSANLAGGGNEQFF
>TRBV7-2|TRBJ1-4
CASSPAGRTWVEKLFF
>TRBV5-1|TRBJ2-3
CASRATGKDTQYF
>TRBV20-1|TRBJ2-1
CSARSGYEQFF
>TRBV18|TRBJ2-2
CASSPQAGPAGELFF